This T cell receptor (beta chain) originates from a study of Ad26.COV2.S vaccination and SARS-CoV-2 variants. Across the whole study: It was the COV1001 Ad26.COV2.S trial arm that included the donor.

The germline V gene has CDR1 SGDLS and CDR2 YYNGEE. The CDR3 totals 14 residues. Regarding treatment: about 20 received Ad26.COV2.S at low or high dose, single or two shots; 5 received placebo; per-sample allocation not given. Specimens were obtained on day 63 following the first vaccine or placebo injection. Findings of the study overall: Placebo and vaccine recipients had non-spike TCR breadth that was similar. Spike-specific responses of CD8+ and CD4+ T cells were reported to display substantial breadth after vaccination.

The protocol was immunoSEQ multiplex PCR, while the TCRdb copy is restricted to in-frame clones and leaves out a portion. The table records some 300,000 clones, around 83% of them present only once. On this clone itself: Its antigen is not known. The junction differs from germline at one of its ends, possibly a read error. The sample carries other DNA sequences with the same CDR3.

The sequences come from peripheral blood, collected in a trial of Ad26.COV2.S vaccine versus placebo. The genes are TRBV9 and TRBJ1-3, with TRBD1 as a possible D gene (5 bases). This receptor was obtained from a person aged 18-60 years who received the Ad26.COV2.S COVID-19 vaccine or a placebo. DNA of the CDR3: TGTGCTAGCAGCGTAGGGACTGCTGGAAACACCATATATTTT. Translated: CASSVGTAGNTIYF.